The clone carrying this T cell receptor beta chain was picked up a small number of times. The age range of participants was 18 to 89 years, with residence in under 25 US areas. Cohorts were based on clinical histories the participants reported. Among Cohort 3 donors, those recovered had two negative PCRs, clearance, or symptom resolution. The sample comes from a study of blood T cell repertoires in COVID-19. Germline V gives CDR1 SNHLY, CDR2 FYNNEI. V was cut by 2 bases and J by 0 bases, with 5 bases left in between. CDR3 length: 14 residues. Repertoires were generated with immunoSEQ multiplex PCR, while TCRdb's copy carries only in-frame clones and drops some. This table holds approximately 400,000 clones, around 83% found once.

The rearrangement uses TRBV2 and TRBJ1-3; D is undetermined. Sequenced input: PBMCs or T cells enriched from blood (not recorded which). The TCR sequence derives from a woman aged 50 to 60 who had recovered from COVID-19. CDR3 protein: CASSESRSGNTIYF. CDR3 bases: TGTGCCAGCAGTGAAAGCCGCTCTGGAAACACCATATATTTT.